The next 24 T cell receptor beta chains were all read from a single sample in a study of preoperative IRX-2 immunotherapy in early breast cancer (dated by TCRdb to about 2019). Read against the paper, the sample's treatment or condition label means: preoperative locoregional IRX-2 cytokine immunotherapy. The library came from the immunoSEQ multiplex PCR assay. The clones in this table, taken by TCRdb from immuneACCESS, are in-frame only. Not every clone is retained; where verified, under half of the shortfall comes from an unresolved V gene, and the cause of the rest is unknown. The sample has fewer than 25,000 clones on record, roughly 80% of them singletons. The top ten constitute about 1.2% of the sample. Sequenced material: lymph node tissue, taken after IRX-2 immunotherapy. These receptors all come from a human donor with breast cancer.

V gene TRBV11-3 combines with J gene TRBJ2-4; either TRBD1 or TRBD2 may supply D (5 bases each). Trimming took 1 base from V and 1 from J, leaving 14 bases between them. This CDR3 has 17 amino acids. The germline gives CDR1 SGHNT, CDR2 YENEEA. CDR3: CASSLGPSWGAKNIQYF. The DNA for the CDR3 is TGTGCCAGCAGCTTAGGTCCTAGCTGGGGGGCCAAAAACATTCAGTACTTC.

The gene calls are TRBV28 and TRBJ2-7; tentatively, D is TRBD1 (5 bases). This CDR3 spans 12 amino acids. Germline loops: CDR1 MDHEN, CDR2 SYDVKM. Trimming took off 7 bases at V and 3 bases at J, with 10 bases between the two ends. CDR3 amino acids: CASIDSYYEQYF. DNA for the CDR3: TGTGCCAGCATTGACAGTTACTACGAGCAGTACTTC. The variable domain in full, completed from reference TRBV28 and TRBJ2-7, reads DVKVTQSSRYLVKRTGEKVFLECVQDMDHENMFWYRQDPGLGLRLIYFSYDVKMKEKGDIPEGYSVSREKKERFSLILESASTNQTSMYLCASIDSYYEQYFGPGTRLTVT.

The rearrangement links TRBV9 to TRBJ1-6; D is perhaps TRBD1 (5 bases). This CDR3 spans 15 amino acids. Trimming stripped 3 bases from V and 8 bases from J, with 15 bases between. Germline values: CDR1 SGDLS, CDR2 YYNGEE. This CDR3 reads CASSASIVRDSPLHF. The CDR3 DNA reads TGTGCCAGCAGCGCTTCTATAGTCAGGGATTCACCCCTCCACTTT.

The CDR3 bases are TGTGCCAGCAGTTCAGCGGGGGGGAGACAAGAGACCCAGTACTTC. Translated: CASSSAGGRQETQYF. V gene TRBV6-8 combines with J gene TRBJ2-5; 10 positions match TRBD2. This CDR3 comprises 15 residues. The V gene end was trimmed by 4 bases and the J gene end by 2 bases; junction bases not matched to a gene: 4. Germline V gives CDR1 MNHGY, CDR2 SAAAGT.

The rearrangement uses TRBV19 and TRBJ2-5; unclear D gene. Trimming cost V 3 bases and J 4 bases, with 12 bases left between them. The CDR3 runs to 14 residues. The V gene's germline CDR1 is LNHDA and CDR2 SQIVND (reference sequence). The CDR3 here is CASSINWDGETQYF. In nucleotides, the CDR3 is TGTGCCAGTAGTATTAATTGGGATGGAGAGACCCAGTACTTC.

In this sample, this clone turned up once. The rearrangement joins TRBV6-8 to TRBJ1-4; 8 bases line up with TRBD1. Germline-derived CDR1 and CDR2 are MNHGY and SAAAGT. The trim removed 8 bases at V and 7 bases at J, leaving 6 bases unmatched. CDR3 length: 13 amino acids. The CDR3 coding sequence is TGTGCCAGCGCGTCAGGACAGGGTGAAAAACTGTTTTTT. It codes for CASASGQGEKLFF.

This clone has more than one count but fewer than ten. V and J are TRBV14 and TRBJ2-7; D is perhaps TRBD1 or TRBD2 (5 bases each). The CDR3 totals 14 residues. Germline V gene data show CDR1 as SGHDN and CDR2 as FVKESK. With 1 base removed from V and 0 bases from J, the gap between germline ends came to 7 bases. The CDR3 DNA follows: TGTGCCAGCAGCCAAGGGGACCTCTCCTACGAGCAGTACTTC. It is translated as CASSQGDLSYEQYF.

The chain combines TRBV18 with TRBJ1-4; D gene unclear. CDR1 and CDR2 (germline): KGHSH, LQKENI. The CDR3 has 14 amino acids. Between the trimmed V and J ends, which lost 6 bases and 2 bases, there was a span of 10 bases. The CDR3 nucleotides are TGTGCCAGCTCCCAGACGGATACTAATGAAAAACTGTTTTTT. Encoded protein: CASSQTDTNEKLFF.

The V call is TRBV7-6, the J call TRBJ2-1, with 13 bases matching TRBD2. In germline, CDR1 is SGHVS, CDR2 FNYEAQ. The CDR3 has 15 amino acids. The junction had 6 bases not matched to a gene; V was cut back by 6 bases and J by 7 bases. The CDR3 nucleotides are TGTGCCAGCAGAGTCGGACTAGCGGGAGAGAATGAGCAGTTCTTC. This sequence encodes CASRVGLAGENEQFF.

A single count supports this clone. V usage is TRBV19 and J usage is TRBJ1-5; D not resolved. Trimming shortened V by 3 bases and J by 5 bases, and 11 bases separated the two germline ends. From germline, CDR1 is LNHDA and CDR2 SQIVND (reference sequence). The CDR3 runs 14 residues. CDR3 sequence (DNA): TGTGCCAGTAGTATCTTGGCAGACCATCAGCCCCAGCATTTT. It yields the protein CASSILADHQPQHF.

This sequence joins TRBV5-1 and TRBJ2-1; weak D call: TRBD2 (5 bases). CDR3 size: 14 residues. Germline V gives CDR1 SGHRS, CDR2 YFSETQ. The V and J ends lost 4 bases and 7 bases respectively, with 15 bases between them. The CDR3 sequence: CASSRESSGNEQFF. The CDR3 DNA sequence: TGCGCCAGCAGCCGGGAATCGTCGGGGAATGAGCAGTTCTTC.

The chain employs TRBV12-5 and TRBJ1-5, with a tentative D call TRBD1 (5 bases). Germline loops: CDR1 LGHNT, CDR2 FRNRAP. CDR3 size: 15 residues. As DNA, the CDR3 is TGTGCCAGCACCTTGGGGAGGGACGCGGATCAGCCCCAGCATTTT. Encoded protein: CASTLGRDADQPQHF.

This chain joins TRBV19 and TRBJ2-1; TRBD2 matches 11 bases. V lost 6 bases and J lost 7; bases outside the gene matches: 8. The CDR3 length is 15 residues. The germline CDR1 and CDR2 sequences are LNHDA and SQIVND (reference sequence). The CDR3 reads CASRPTSGGSNEQFF. The CDR3 DNA reads as TGTGCCAGTAGGCCTACTAGCGGGGGCTCGAATGAGCAGTTCTTC.

The J gene is TRBJ2-2, the V gene TRBV19; 9 bases are a match to TRBD2. CDR1 and CDR2 (germline): LNHDA, SQIVND (reference sequence). There are 16 residues in the CDR3. V lost 7 bases and J lost 8; bases outside the gene matches: 14. The CDR3 here is CASNGALAGRWGELFF. CDR3 DNA sequence: TGTGCCAGTAACGGAGCACTAGCGGGCCGTTGGGGGGAGCTGTTTTTT.

This chain connects TRBV6-8 to TRBJ2-2; D is undetermined. This CDR3 is built from 14 residues. Trimming took 8 bases from V and 3 from J, leaving 13 bases between them. Germline V gene data show CDR1 as MNHGY and CDR2 as SAAAGT. The CDR3 coding sequence is TGTGCCAGCGAGCCCCCGGTTGACACCGGGGAGCTGTTTTTT. Its protein is CASEPPVDTGELFF.

V gene TRBV19 combines with J gene TRBJ2-2; a possible D gene is TRBD2 (6 bases). The V end lost 3 bases, the J end lost 2 bases, and 10 bases lay between the germline ends. This CDR3 is 15 amino acids long. Per germline, CDR1 LNHDA and CDR2 SQIVND (reference sequence). The DNA of the CDR3 is TGTGCCAGTAGTATTTACGGACTAAACACCGGGGAGCTGTTTTTT. This translates into CASSIYGLNTGELFF.

This chain uses TRBV9 with TRBJ1-6; 8 bases line up with TRBD1. Trimming took 5 bases from V and 6 from J; bases not matched to a gene: 7. CDR1 is SGDLS, CDR2 YYNGEE, per germline. The length of the CDR3 is 15 residues. The CDR3 sequence is CASSERTGPNSPLHF. The DNA of the CDR3 is TGTGCCAGCAGTGAGCGGACAGGGCCTAATTCACCCCTCCACTTT.

The chain combines TRBV11-3 with TRBJ2-5; perhaps TRBD2 as D (5 bases). The CDR3 is made up of 14 amino acids. Trimming took off 3 bases at V and 0 bases at J, with 8 bases between the two ends. Germline V gene sequence: CDR1 SGHNT, CDR2 YENEEA. The CDR3 sequence is CASSLTGNQETQYF. The CDR3 region has the DNA TGTGCCAGCAGCTTGACCGGGAACCAAGAGACCCAGTACTTC.

The chain uses TRBV19 and TRBJ2-1, with D possibly being TRBD1 (5 bases). This CDR3 comprises 15 residues. Germline V gene data show CDR1 as LNHDA and CDR2 as SQIVND (reference sequence). The V gene lost 2 bases and the J gene lost 3 bases, with 11 bases spanning the gap. The CDR3 loop reads CASSIMAGFYNEQFF. CDR3 nucleotides: TGTGCCAGTAGTATAATGGCAGGGTTCTACAATGAGCAGTTCTTC.

The table lists this clone with a few counts. The CDR3 here is CASSPGGIGYTF. CDR3 bases: TGTGCCAGCTCACCTGGCGGGATTGGCTACACCTTC. This sequence joins TRBV18 and TRBJ1-2; D uncertain. Trimming stripped 3 bases from V and 7 bases from J, with 9 bases between. Looked up from germline, CDR1 is KGHSH and CDR2 is LQKENI. The CDR3 totals 12 residues.

This clone was counted between two and nine times. This sequence joins TRBV10-2 and TRBJ2-2; no definite D call. CDR1 and CDR2 from the germline V gene are WSHSY and SAAADI. Trimming shortened V by 2 bases and J by 3 bases, and 4 bases separated the two germline ends. The CDR3 sequence is 13 residues long. In DNA, the CDR3 is TGCGCCAGCAGTGAGCGGTACACCGGGGAGCTGTTTTTT. It encodes CASSERYTGELFF.

The rearrangement joins TRBV6-8 to TRBJ1-3; no reliable D call. Germline V lookup: CDR1 MNHGY, CDR2 SAAAGT. Trimming removed 4 bases at V and 4 bases at J, with 8 bases between. This CDR3 comprises 13 residues. The CDR3 region has the DNA TGTGCCAGCAGTTGGCAATCCGGAAACACCATATATTTT. Translation: CASSWQSGNTIYF.

The chain joins TRBV6-8 to TRBJ1-1, with TRBD1 identical over 7 bases. After removal of 6 bases from V and 6 bases from J, the junction contained 4 bases not matched to a gene. Germline CDR1 and CDR2: MNHGY and SAAAGT. The CDR3 has 12 residues. The CDR3 sequence is CASSLTGSEAFF. The CDR3 nucleotides read TGTGCCAGCAGCCTGACAGGGTCTGAAGCTTTCTTT.

V gene TRBV30 combines with J gene TRBJ2-3; 16 bases are a match to TRBD2. The V segment lost 7 bases and the J segment 4 bases; nucleotides outside the gene matches: 8. Germline-derived CDR1 and CDR2 are GTSNPN and SVGIG (reference sequence). The CDR3 sequence is 16 residues long. This CDR3 is CASSPGLAGGPDTQYF. CDR3 nucleotide sequence: TGTGCCTCATCACCGGGACTAGCGGGGGGGCCAGATACGCAGTATTTT.